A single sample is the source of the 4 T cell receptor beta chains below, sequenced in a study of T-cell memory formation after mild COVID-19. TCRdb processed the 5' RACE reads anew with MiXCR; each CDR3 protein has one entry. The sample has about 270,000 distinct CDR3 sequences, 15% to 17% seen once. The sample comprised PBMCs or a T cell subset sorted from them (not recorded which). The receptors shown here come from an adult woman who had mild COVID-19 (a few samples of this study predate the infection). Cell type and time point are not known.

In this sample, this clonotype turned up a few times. The CDR3 here is CAWQGEKLFF. Here the CDR3 DNA reads TGTGCCTGGCAGGGAGAAAAACTGTTTTTT. The gene calls are TRBV30 and TRBJ1-4; weak D call: TRBD1 (5 bases). The CDR3 runs to 10 residues. Germline V lookup: CDR1 GTSNPN, CDR2 SVGIG (reference sequence). V lost 5 bases, J lost 8 bases, and 6 bases lay in between.

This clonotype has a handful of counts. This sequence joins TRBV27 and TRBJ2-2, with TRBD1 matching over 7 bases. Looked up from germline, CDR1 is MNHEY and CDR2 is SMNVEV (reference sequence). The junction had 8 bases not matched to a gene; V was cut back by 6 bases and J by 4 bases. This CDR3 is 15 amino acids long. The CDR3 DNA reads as TGTGCCAGCAGGATGGGGACAGTTGGCACCGGGGAGCTGTTTTTT. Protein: CASRMGTVGTGELFF.

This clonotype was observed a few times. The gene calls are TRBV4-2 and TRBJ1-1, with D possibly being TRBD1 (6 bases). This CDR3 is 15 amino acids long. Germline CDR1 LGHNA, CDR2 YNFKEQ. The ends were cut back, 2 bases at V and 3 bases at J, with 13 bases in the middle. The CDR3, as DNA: TGTGCCAGCAGCCAAACAGGGAATTGGGACACTGAAGCTTTCTTT. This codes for CASSQTGNWDTEAFF.

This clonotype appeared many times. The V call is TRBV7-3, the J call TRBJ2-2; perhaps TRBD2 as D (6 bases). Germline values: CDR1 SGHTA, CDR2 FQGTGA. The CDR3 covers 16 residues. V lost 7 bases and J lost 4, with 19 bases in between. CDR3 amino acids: CASTLMAGSRTGELFF. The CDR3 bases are TGTGCCAGCACCCTTATGGCGGGGTCGCGCACCGGGGAGCTGTTTTTT.